This T cell receptor (beta chain) was found in a study of OX40 agonist ivuxolimab in advanced cancers. About the study: Administration of intravenous ivuxolimab to patients occurred every 2 weeks at 0.01 to 10 mg/kg.

Germline lookup yields CDR1 GTSNPN and CDR2 SVGIG (reference sequence). V was cut by 6 bases and J by 4 bases, with 12 bases left in between. This CDR3 is built from 13 residues. This table comes from immunoSEQ multiplex PCR, and its TCRdb copy is limited to in-frame clones, with some not included. Of fewer than 35,000 clones listed, approximately 90% were seen once; the top ten hold 9.1%. This sample comprised CD4+ or CD8+ T cells sorted from blood, obtained in a trial of the OX40 agonist ivuxolimab. V gene TRBV30 combines with J gene TRBJ1-4; maybe TRBD1 (5 bases). This receptor was obtained from an adult with an advanced solid tumor such as melanoma, head and neck, liver or kidney cancer. The CDR3: CACSRDGNEKLFF. Here the CDR3 DNA reads TGTGCCTGCTCCCGGGACGGTAATGAAAAACTGTTTTTT.